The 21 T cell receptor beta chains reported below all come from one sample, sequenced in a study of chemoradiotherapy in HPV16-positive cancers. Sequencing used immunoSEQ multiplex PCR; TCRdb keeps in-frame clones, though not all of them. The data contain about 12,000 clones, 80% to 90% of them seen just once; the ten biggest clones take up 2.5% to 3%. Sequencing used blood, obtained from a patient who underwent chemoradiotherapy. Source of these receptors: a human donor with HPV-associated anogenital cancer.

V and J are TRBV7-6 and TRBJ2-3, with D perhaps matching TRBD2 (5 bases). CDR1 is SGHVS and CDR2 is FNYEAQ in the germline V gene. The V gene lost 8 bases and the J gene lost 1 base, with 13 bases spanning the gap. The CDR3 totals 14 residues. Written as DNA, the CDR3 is TGTGCCAGCGGGAGAAGTACCCGCACAGATACGCAGTATTTT. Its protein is CASGRSTRTDTQYF.

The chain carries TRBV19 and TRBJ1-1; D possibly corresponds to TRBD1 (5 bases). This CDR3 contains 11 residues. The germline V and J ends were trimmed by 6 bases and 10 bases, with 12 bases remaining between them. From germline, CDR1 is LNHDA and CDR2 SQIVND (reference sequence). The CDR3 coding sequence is TGTGCCAGTAGCCTCGGACATATAGCTTTCTTT. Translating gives CASSLGHIAFF.

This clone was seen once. The DNA of the CDR3 is TGCGCCAGCAGCCCGCGGGGGAACACTGAAGCTTTCTTT. Its translation: CASSPRGNTEAFF. The genes are TRBV5-1 and TRBJ1-1; D not certain. The ends were cut back, 4 bases at V and 1 base at J, with 8 bases in the middle. The CDR3 length is 13 residues. Germline V gives CDR1 SGHRS, CDR2 YFSETQ.

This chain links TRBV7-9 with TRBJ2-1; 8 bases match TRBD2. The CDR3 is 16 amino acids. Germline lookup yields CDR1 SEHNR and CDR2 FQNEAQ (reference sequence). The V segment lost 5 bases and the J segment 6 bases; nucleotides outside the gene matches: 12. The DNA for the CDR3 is TGTGCCAGCAGCAGGAAGGGACTAGGCTTTACCAATGAGCAGTTCTTC. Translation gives CASSRKGLGFTNEQFF.

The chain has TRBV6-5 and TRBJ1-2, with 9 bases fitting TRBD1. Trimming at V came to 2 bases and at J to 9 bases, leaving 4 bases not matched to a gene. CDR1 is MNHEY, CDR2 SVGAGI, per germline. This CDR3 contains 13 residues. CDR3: CASSYGTGMSYTF. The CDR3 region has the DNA TGTGCCAGCAGTTACGGGACAGGGATGAGCTACACCTTC.

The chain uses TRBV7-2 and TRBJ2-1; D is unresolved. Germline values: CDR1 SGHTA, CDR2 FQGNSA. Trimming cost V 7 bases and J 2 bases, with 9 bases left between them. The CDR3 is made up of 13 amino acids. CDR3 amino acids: CASNQPTYNEQFF. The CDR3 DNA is TGTGCCAGCAACCAACCCACCTACAATGAGCAGTTCTTC. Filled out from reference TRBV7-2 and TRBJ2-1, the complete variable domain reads GAGVSQSPSNKVTEKGKDVELRCDPISGHTALYWYRQSLGQGLEFLIYFQGNSAPDKSGLPSDRFSAERTGGSVSTLTIQRTQQEDSAVYLCASNQPTYNEQFFGPGTRLTVL.

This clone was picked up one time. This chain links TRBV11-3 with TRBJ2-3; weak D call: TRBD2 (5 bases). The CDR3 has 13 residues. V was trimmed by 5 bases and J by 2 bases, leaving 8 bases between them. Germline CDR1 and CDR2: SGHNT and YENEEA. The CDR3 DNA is TGTGCCAGCAGCCCCCGGGACACAGATACGCAGTATTTT. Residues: CASSPRDTDTQYF.

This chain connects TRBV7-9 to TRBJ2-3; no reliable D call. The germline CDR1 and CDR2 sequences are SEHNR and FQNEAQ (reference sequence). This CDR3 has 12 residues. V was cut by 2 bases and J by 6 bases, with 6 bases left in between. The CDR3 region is CASSLNSDTQYF. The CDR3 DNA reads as TGTGCCAGCAGCTTAAATTCGGATACGCAGTATTTT. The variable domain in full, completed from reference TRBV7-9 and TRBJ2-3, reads DTGVSQNPRHKITKRGQNVTFRCDPISEHNRLYWYRQTLGQGPEFLTYFQNEAQLEKSRLLSDRFSAERPKGSFSTLEIQRTEQGDSAMYLCASSLNSDTQYFGPGTRLTVL.

CDR3 sequence: CATSSGEGKGYGYTF. The CDR3 nucleotides read TGTGCCACCAGCAGCGGGGAGGGGAAGGGTTACGGCTACACCTTC. The V and J genes are TRBV15 and TRBJ1-2; D may be TRBD1 (5 bases). V was shortened by 3 bases and J by 8 bases, with 19 bases between the two germline ends. The CDR3 is made up of 15 amino acids. The V gene's germline CDR1 is LNHNV and CDR2 YYDKDF (reference sequence).

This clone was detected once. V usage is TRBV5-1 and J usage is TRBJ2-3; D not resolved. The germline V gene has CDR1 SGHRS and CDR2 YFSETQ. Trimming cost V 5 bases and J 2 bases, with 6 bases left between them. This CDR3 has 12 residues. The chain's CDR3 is CASSFTTDTQYF. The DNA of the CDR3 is TGCGCCAGCAGTTTCACCACAGATACGCAGTATTTT.

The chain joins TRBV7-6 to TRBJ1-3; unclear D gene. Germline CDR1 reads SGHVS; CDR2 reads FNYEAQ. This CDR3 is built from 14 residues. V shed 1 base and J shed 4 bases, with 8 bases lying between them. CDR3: CASSLDRRGNTIYF. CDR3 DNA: TGTGCCAGCAGCTTAGACCGAAGAGGAAACACCATATATTTT.

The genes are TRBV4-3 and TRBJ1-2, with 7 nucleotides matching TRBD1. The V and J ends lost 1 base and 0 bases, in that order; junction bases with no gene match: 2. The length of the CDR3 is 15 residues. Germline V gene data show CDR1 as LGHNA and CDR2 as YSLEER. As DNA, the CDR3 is TGCGCCAGCAGCCAAGGACAGGGAACTAACTATGGCTACACCTTC. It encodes CASSQGQGTNYGYTF.

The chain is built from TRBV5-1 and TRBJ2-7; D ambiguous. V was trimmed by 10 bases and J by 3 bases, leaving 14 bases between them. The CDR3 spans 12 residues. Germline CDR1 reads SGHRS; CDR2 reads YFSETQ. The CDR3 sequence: CASRAEFYEQYF. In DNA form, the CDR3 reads TGCGCCTCCCGGGCCGAGTTCTACGAGCAGTACTTC.

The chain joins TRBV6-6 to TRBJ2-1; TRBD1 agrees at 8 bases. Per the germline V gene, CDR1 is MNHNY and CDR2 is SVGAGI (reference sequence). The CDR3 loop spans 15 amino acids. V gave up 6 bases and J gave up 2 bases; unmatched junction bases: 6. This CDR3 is CASRPTGVPYNEQFF. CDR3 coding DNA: TGTGCCAGCAGACCGACAGGGGTACCCTACAATGAGCAGTTCTTC.

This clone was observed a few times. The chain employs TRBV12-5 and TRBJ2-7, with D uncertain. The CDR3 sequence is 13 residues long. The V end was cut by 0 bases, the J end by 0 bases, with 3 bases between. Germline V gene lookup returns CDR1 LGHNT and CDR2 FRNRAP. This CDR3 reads CASGLVGSYEQYF. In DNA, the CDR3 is TGTGCTAGTGGTTTGGTTGGCTCCTACGAGCAGTACTTC.

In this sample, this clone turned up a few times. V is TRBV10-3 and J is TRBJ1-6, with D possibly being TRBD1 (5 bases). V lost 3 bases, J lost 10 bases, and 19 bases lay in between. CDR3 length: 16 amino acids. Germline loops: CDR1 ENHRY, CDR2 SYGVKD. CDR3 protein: CAISDPGLGLRSPLHF. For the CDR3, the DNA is TGTGCCATCAGTGACCCCGGGCTGGGGCTAAGGTCACCCCTCCACTTT.

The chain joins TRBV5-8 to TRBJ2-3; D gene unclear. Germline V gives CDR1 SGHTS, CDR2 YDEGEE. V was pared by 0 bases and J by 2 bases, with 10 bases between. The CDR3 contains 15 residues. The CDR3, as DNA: TGTGCCAGCAGCTTGGCTAGGGTAACCACAGATACGCAGTATTTT. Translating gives CASSLARVTTDTQYF.

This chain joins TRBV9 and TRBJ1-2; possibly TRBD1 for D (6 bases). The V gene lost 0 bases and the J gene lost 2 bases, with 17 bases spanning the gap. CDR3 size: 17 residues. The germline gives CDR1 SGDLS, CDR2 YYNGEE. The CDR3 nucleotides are TGTGCCAGCAGCGTAGCCTTACTTCGGAGGGGGAACTATGGCTACACCTTC. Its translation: CASSVALLRRGNYGYTF.

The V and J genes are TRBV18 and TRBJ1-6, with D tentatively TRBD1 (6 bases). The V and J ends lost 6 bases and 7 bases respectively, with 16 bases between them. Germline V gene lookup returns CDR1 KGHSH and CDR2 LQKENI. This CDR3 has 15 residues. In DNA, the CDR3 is TGTGCCAGCTCGTCGCAGGGGATTAGAAATTCACCCCTCCACTTT. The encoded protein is CASSSQGIRNSPLHF.

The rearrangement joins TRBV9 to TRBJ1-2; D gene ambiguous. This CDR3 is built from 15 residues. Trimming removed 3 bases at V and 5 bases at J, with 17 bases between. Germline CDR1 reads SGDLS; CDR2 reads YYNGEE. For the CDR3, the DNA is TGTGCCAGCAGCGAAGCAATAAACCCAGGTTATGGCTACACCTTC. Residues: CASSEAINPGYGYTF.

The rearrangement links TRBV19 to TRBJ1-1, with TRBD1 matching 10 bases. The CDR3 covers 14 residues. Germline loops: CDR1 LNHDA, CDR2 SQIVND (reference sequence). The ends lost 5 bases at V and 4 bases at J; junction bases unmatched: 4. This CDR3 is CASSPGQGSTEAFF. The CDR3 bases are TGTGCCAGTAGTCCGGGACAGGGGAGCACTGAAGCTTTCTTT.